Each of the 13 T cell receptor beta chains below was sequenced from the same sample in a study of blood T cell repertoires in COVID-19. Assay: immunoSEQ multiplex PCR; the TCRdb copy retains only in-frame clones and omits some. Of about 190,000 clones listed, 88% are singletons. The specimen was peripheral blood. Receptor source: a man aged 18 to 30 with active or convalescent COVID-19.

The V gene is TRBV27, the J gene TRBJ2-1, with 11 bases that match TRBD2. Per the germline V gene, CDR1 is MNHEY and CDR2 is SMNVEV (reference sequence). V dropped 4 bases and J dropped 6; count of bases not matched to a gene: 5. CDR3 length: 15 amino acids. The CDR3 spells CASSSITSGSNEQFF. In nucleotides, the CDR3 is TGTGCCAGCAGTTCGATCACTAGCGGGAGCAATGAGCAGTTCTTC.

The chain uses TRBV6-5 and TRBJ2-1; 7 bases are a match to TRBD2. The trim removed 5 bases at V and 9 bases at J, leaving 10 bases unmatched. This CDR3 has 14 residues. Germline V lookup: CDR1 MNHEY, CDR2 SVGAGI. The CDR3 DNA follows: TGTGCCAGCAGTAGGACGGGAGGACGACCTGAGCAGTTCTTC. This codes for CASSRTGGRPEQFF.

The chain combines TRBV30 with TRBJ2-3; D possibly corresponds to TRBD2 (6 bases). Trimming removed 0 bases at V and 8 bases at J, with 15 bases between. Germline CDR1 GTSNPN, CDR2 SVGIG (reference sequence). There are 14 residues in the CDR3. CDR3 residues: CAWSVFGTPATQYF. Here the CDR3 DNA reads TGTGCCTGGAGTGTATTCGGGACTCCTGCTACGCAGTATTTT.

This chain joins TRBV30 and TRBJ2-7; D perhaps matches TRBD2 (5 bases). V was clipped by 1 base and J by 3 bases, with 25 bases between them. CDR3 length: 18 amino acids. The germline CDR1 and CDR2 sequences are GTSNPN and SVGIG (reference sequence). CDR3 residues: CAWSEWGKGGYEGYEQYF. CDR3 coding DNA: TGTGCCTGGAGTGAATGGGGTAAAGGAGGTTATGAGGGCTACGAGCAGTACTTC. The full variable domain, its missing parts supplied by reference TRBV30 and TRBJ2-7, is SQTIHQWPATLVQPVGSPLSLECTVEGTSNPNLYWYRQAAGRGLQLLFYSVGIGQISSEVPQNLSASRPQDRQFILSSKKLLLSDSGFYLCAWSEWGKGGYEGYEQYFGPGTRLTVT.

This chain links TRBV7-8 with TRBJ1-2; maybe TRBD1 (6 bases). V was clipped by 5 bases and J by 4 bases, with 17 bases between them. Germline V gives CDR1 SGHVS, CDR2 FQNEAQ. The CDR3 has 15 amino acids. The CDR3 sequence is CASSPSGRGTYGYTF. CDR3 nucleotide sequence: TGTGCCAGCAGCCCGTCTGGGAGGGGGACCTATGGCTACACCTTC.

This clone was seen a single time. The chain couples TRBV13 to TRBJ2-6; perhaps TRBD2 as D (5 bases). CDR1 PRHDT and CDR2 FYEKMQ come from the germline V gene (reference sequence). This CDR3 comprises 13 residues. Trimming cost V 9 bases and J 0 bases, with 6 bases left between them. The CDR3 sequence: CASTSSGANVLTF. Written as DNA, the CDR3 is TGTGCCAGTACTAGCTCTGGGGCCAACGTCCTGACTTTC.

The rearrangement uses TRBV19 and TRBJ2-7; tentatively, D is TRBD1 (5 bases). V was trimmed by 3 bases and J by 4 bases, leaving 13 bases between them. The CDR3 has 14 residues. CDR1 is LNHDA and CDR2 is SQIVND in the germline V gene (reference sequence). This chain's CDR3 is CASSMRQGGYEQYF. The CDR3, as DNA: TGTGCCAGTAGTATGCGTCAGGGTGGATACGAGCAGTACTTC.

This chain links TRBV12-5 with TRBJ2-7; 9 nucleotides align to TRBD1. After removal of 0 bases from V and 0 bases from J, the junction contained 6 bases not matched to a gene. CDR3 size: 17 residues. Germline V CDR1 and CDR2: LGHNT, FRNRAP. The CDR3 nucleotides read TGTGCTAGTGGTTTGGTAGTAGCGACAGGGGGCTCCTACGAGCAGTACTTC. The encoded protein is CASGLVVATGGSYEQYF.

This chain connects TRBV19 to TRBJ1-2; 11 nucleotides line up with TRBD1. Germline V CDR1 and CDR2: LNHDA, SQIVND (reference sequence). This CDR3 comprises 16 residues. J was trimmed by 4 bases and V by 5 bases; bases with no gene match: 9. The DNA for the CDR3 is TGTGCCAGTAGTGTCCCCGGGACAGGGGGTCCCTATGGCTACACCTTC. It translates to CASSVPGTGGPYGYTF.

The chain carries TRBV29-1 and TRBJ2-3; 10 nucleotides match TRBD1. Losses at the gene ends were 0 bases for V and 5 bases for J; bases not matched to a gene: 14. CDR3 length: 18 residues. In germline, CDR1 is SQVTM, CDR2 ANQGSEA. CDR3 amino acids: CSVEDRGTGTGAIDTQYF. For the CDR3, the DNA is TGCAGCGTTGAAGATCGGGGGACCGGGACAGGGGCCATAGATACGCAGTATTTT.

CDR3 nucleotide sequence: TGTGCCAGCAGTGGCGGGACCAAGCAGTACTTC. It encodes CASSGGTKQYF. This sequence joins TRBV2 and TRBJ2-7; tentative D call: TRBD2 (6 bases). There are 11 residues in the CDR3. Trimming removed 4 bases from V and 8 bases from J, with 9 bases in between. Germline V gene sequence: CDR1 SNHLY, CDR2 FYNNEI. Complete variable domain (other parts from reference TRBV2 and TRBJ2-7): EPEVTQTPSHQVTQMGQEVILRCVPISNHLYFYWYRQILGQKVEFLVSFYNNEISEKSEIFDDQFSVERPDGSNFTLKIRSTKLEDSAMYFCASSGGTKQYFGPGTRLTVT.

The chain employs TRBV6-2 or TRBV6-3 and TRBJ2-7; D is possibly TRBD1 (5 bases). CDR1 and CDR2 (germline): MNHEY, SVGEGT. The CDR3 covers 14 residues. The ends were cut back, 6 bases at V and 1 base at J, with 13 bases in the middle. CDR3 coding DNA: TGTGCCAGCAGCTCGGTAGGGGTGTCCTACGAGCAGTACTTC. Protein sequence: CASSSVGVSYEQYF.

V and J are TRBV9 and TRBJ2-2, with D maybe TRBD1 (5 bases). The ends were cut back, 2 bases at V and 4 bases at J, with 12 bases in the middle. The CDR3 consists of 15 residues. Germline CDR1 is SGDLS and CDR2 is YYNGEE. Here the CDR3 DNA reads TGTGCCAGCAGCGTGGGCAGGGTCGGCACCGGGGAGCTGTTTTTT. This sequence encodes CASSVGRVGTGELFF. The full variable domain, in which reference TRBV9 and TRBJ2-2 provide the parts outside the CDR3, is DSGVTQTPKHLITATGQRVTLRCSPRSGDLSVYWYQQSLDQGLQFLIQYYNGEERAKGNILERFSAQQFPDLHSELNLSSLELGDSALYFCASSVGRVGTGELFFGEGSRLTVL.